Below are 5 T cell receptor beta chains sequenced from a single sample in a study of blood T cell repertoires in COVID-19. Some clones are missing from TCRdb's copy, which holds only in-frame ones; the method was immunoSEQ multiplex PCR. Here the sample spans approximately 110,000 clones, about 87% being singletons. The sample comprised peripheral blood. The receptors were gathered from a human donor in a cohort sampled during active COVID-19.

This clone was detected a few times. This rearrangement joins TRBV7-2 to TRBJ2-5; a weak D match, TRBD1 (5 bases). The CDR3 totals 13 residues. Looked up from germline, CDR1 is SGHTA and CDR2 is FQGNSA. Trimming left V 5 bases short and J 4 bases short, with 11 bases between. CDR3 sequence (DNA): TGTGCCAGCAGCACCAGGGTTTCAGAGACCCAGTACTTC. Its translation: CASSTRVSETQYF. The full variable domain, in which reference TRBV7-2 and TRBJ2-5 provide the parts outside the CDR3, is GAGVSQSPSNKVTEKGKDVELRCDPISGHTALYWYRQSLGQGLEFLIYFQGNSAPDKSGLPSDRFSAERTGGSVSTLTIQRTQQEDSAVYLCASSTRVSETQYFGPGTRLLVL.

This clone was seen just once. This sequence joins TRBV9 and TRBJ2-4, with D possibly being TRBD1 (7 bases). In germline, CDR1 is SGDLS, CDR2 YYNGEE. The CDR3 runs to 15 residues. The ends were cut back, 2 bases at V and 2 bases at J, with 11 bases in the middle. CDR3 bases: TGTGCCAGCAGCGTTTCAGGGGGGACCAAAAACATTCAGTACTTC. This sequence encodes CASSVSGGTKNIQYF.

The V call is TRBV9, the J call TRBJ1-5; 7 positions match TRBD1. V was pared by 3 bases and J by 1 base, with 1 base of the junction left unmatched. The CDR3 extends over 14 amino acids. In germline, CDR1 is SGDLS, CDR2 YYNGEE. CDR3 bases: TGTGCCAGCAGCGCGGACAGGAGCAATCAGCCCCAGCATTTT. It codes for CASSADRSNQPQHF. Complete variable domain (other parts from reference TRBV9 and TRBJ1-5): DSGVTQTPKHLITATGQRVTLRCSPRSGDLSVYWYQQSLDQGLQFLIQYYNGEERAKGNILERFSAQQFPDLHSELNLSSLELGDSALYFCASSADRSNQPQHFGDGTRLSIL.

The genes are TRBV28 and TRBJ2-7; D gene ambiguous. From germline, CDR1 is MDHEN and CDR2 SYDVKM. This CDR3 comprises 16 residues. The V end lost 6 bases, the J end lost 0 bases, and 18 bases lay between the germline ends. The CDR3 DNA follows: TGTGCCAGCAGCTCCTCCACGAATCCGAGCTCCTACGAGCAGTACTTC. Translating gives CASSSSTNPSSYEQYF.

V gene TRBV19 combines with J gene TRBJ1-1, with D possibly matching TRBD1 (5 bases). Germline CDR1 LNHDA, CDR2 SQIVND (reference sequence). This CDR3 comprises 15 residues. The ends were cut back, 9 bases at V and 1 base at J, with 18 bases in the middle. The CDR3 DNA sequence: TGTGCCAGCTCATTACAGGCTTCCAAGAACACTGAAGCTTTCTTT. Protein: CASSLQASKNTEAFF.